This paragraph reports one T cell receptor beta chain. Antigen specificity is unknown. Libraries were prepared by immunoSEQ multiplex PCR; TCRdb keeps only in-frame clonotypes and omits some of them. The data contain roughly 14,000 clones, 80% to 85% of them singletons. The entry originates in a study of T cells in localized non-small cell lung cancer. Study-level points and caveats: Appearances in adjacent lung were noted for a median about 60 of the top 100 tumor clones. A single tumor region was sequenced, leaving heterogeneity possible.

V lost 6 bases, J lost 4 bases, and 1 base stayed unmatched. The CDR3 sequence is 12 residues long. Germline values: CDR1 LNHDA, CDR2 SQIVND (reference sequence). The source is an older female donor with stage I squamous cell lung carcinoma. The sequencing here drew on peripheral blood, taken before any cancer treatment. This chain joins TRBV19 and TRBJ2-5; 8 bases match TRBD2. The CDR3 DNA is TGTGCCAGTAGGCTAGCGGGAGAGACCCAGTACTTC. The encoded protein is CASRLAGETQYF.